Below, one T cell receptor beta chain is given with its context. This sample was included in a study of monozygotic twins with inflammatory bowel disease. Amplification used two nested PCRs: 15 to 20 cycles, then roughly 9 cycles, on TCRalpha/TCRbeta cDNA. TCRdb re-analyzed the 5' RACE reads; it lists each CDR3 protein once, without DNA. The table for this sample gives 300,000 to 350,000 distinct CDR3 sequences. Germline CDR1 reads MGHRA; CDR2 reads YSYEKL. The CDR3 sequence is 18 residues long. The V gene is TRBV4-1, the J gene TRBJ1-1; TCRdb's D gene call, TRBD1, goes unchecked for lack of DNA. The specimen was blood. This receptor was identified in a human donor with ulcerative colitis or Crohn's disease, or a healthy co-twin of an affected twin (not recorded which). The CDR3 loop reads CASSQVWPGEIANTEAFF.